These 26 T cell receptor beta chains were sequenced from one sample in a study of blood T cell repertoires in COVID-19. Libraries were prepared by immunoSEQ multiplex PCR; TCRdb keeps only in-frame clonotypes and omits some of them. The sample contains 120,000 or so clones, around 87% of which appear only once. The specimen was peripheral blood. The receptor source for this set is a woman aged 50 to 60 with acute or convalescent COVID-19.

This sequence joins TRBV30 and TRBJ1-5; D unclear. CDR1 is GTSNPN, CDR2 SVGIG, per germline (reference sequence). V was clipped by 5 bases and J by 1 base, with 9 bases between them. The CDR3 length is 13 residues. The CDR3 spells CAWARESNQPQHF. DNA of the CDR3: TGTGCCTGGGCGAGGGAAAGCAATCAGCCCCAGCATTTT.

This clone was seen just once. The rearrangement joins TRBV6-5 to TRBJ2-3; weak D call: TRBD1 (6 bases). The CDR3 has 13 amino acids. The germline V gene encodes CDR1 MNHEY and CDR2 SVGAGI. The CDR3 protein is CASSGQGTDTQYF. The DNA for the CDR3 is TGTGCTTCGTCGGGCCAGGGGACAGATACGCAGTATTTT.

The chain links TRBV5-1 to TRBJ1-1; D gene ambiguous. This CDR3 region has 14 residues. Germline V gives CDR1 SGHRS, CDR2 YFSETQ. V dropped 4 bases and J dropped 1 base, with 11 bases sitting between them. CDR3 nucleotides: TGCGCCAGCAGCCTTCTTACAGAGAACACTGAAGCTTTCTTT. Translating it yields CASSLLTENTEAFF. The variable domain in full, completed from reference TRBV5-1 and TRBJ1-1, reads KAGVTQTPRYLIKTRGQQVTLSCSPISGHRSVSWYQQTPGQGLQFLFEYFSETQRNKGNFPGRFSGRQFSNSRSEMNVSTLELGDSALYLCASSLLTENTEAFFGQGTRLTVV.

The chain carries TRBV3-1 (or the pseudogene TRBV3-2) and TRBJ1-4; D unresolved. This CDR3 has 15 amino acids. Germline V gene lookup returns CDR1 LGHDT and CDR2 YNNKEL (reference sequence). V was cut by 6 bases and J by 1 base, with 12 bases left in between. In nucleotides, the CDR3 is TGTGCCAGCAGTCTTCACAGAGTAACTAATGAAAAACTGTTTTTT. Translated: CASSLHRVTNEKLFF.

This chain connects TRBV18 to TRBJ1-1, with D possibly matching TRBD1 (6 bases). The germline V and J ends were trimmed by 2 bases and 1 base, with 8 bases remaining between them. Germline V gives CDR1 KGHSH, CDR2 LQKENI. The CDR3 has 14 residues. DNA of the CDR3: TGTGCCAGCTCACCAGGGACACCGAACACTGAAGCTTTCTTT. Residues: CASSPGTPNTEAFF. The variable domain in full, completed from reference TRBV18 and TRBJ1-1, reads NAGVMQNPRHLVRRRGQEARLRCSPMKGHSHVYWYRQLPEEGLKFMVYLQKENIIDESGMPKERFSAEFPKEGPSILRIQQVVRGDSAAYFCASSPGTPNTEAFFGQGTRLTVV.

The V call is TRBV6-5, the J call TRBJ2-7; D is possibly TRBD2 (5 bases). The CDR3 runs 14 residues. V dropped 10 bases and J dropped 6 bases, with 22 bases sitting between them. Germline V gene lookup returns CDR1 MNHEY and CDR2 SVGAGI. CDR3 DNA sequence: TGTGCCACGGGGTGGCTGCGAGATCCGCTCGAGCAGTACTTC. It encodes CATGWLRDPLEQYF.

The count of this clone is one. The chain employs TRBV19 and TRBJ2-1; 10 positions match TRBD1. Germline CDR1 reads LNHDA; CDR2 reads SQIVND (reference sequence). The CDR3 is made up of 13 amino acids. Trimming took 8 bases from V and 5 from J; bases not matched to a gene: 3. CDR3 bases: TGTGCCAGTTCCGGGACAGGGGACAATGAGCAGTTCTTC. Its protein product is CASSGTGDNEQFF.

The chain carries TRBV28 and TRBJ1-5; 9 bases are a match to TRBD1. The CDR3 totals 16 residues. Trimming removed 2 bases from V and 7 bases from J; junction bases left unmatched: 9. Looked up from germline, CDR1 is MDHEN and CDR2 is SYDVKM. CDR3 region: CASSLIQGQGIQPQHF. Here the CDR3 DNA reads TGTGCCAGCAGTTTAATTCAGGGACAGGGTATACAGCCCCAGCATTTT.

The rearrangement joins TRBV7-9 to TRBJ2-1; tentative D call: TRBD2 (8 bases). V was cut by 5 bases and J by 5 bases, with 22 bases left in between. This CDR3 is 17 amino acids long. Germline V gives CDR1 SEHNR, CDR2 FQNEAQ (reference sequence). CDR3 residues: CASSPVLGGGGHNEQFF. CDR3 DNA sequence: TGTGCCAGCAGCCCTGTCCTAGGGGGCGGGGGGCACAATGAGCAGTTCTTC.

The chain employs TRBV27 and TRBJ1-1, with D perhaps TRBD1 (5 bases). CDR3 length: 15 amino acids. The germline CDR1 and CDR2 sequences are MNHEY and SMNVEV (reference sequence). Deletions cut 0 bases from V and 0 bases from J, with 8 bases between. The DNA for the CDR3 is TGTGCCAGCAGTTTATCGGCAGGGTTGAACACTGAAGCTTTCTTT. Translated: CASSLSAGLNTEAFF.

The V call is TRBV5-5, the J call TRBJ1-2; D gene ambiguous. V was shortened by 0 bases and J by 6 bases, with 18 bases between the two germline ends. Germline-derived CDR1 and CDR2 are SGHKS and YYEKEE (reference sequence). CDR3 length equals 16 residues. The CDR3: CASSLVAGGSWHGYTF. The CDR3 DNA is TGTGCCAGCAGCTTGGTTGCTGGCGGGAGTTGGCATGGCTACACCTTC.

This CDR3 is CASNICNEQFF. The CDR3 nucleotides are TGTGCCAGTAACATTTGCAATGAGCAGTTCTTC. This rearrangement joins TRBV5-4 to TRBJ2-1; D unresolved. CDR3 size: 11 residues. The germline CDR1 and CDR2 sequences are SGHNT and YYREEE (reference sequence). V gave up 8 bases and J gave up 6 bases, with 9 bases separating them.

This chain joins TRBV7-2 and TRBJ1-2; 9 positions agree with TRBD1. Germline V gene sequence: CDR1 SGHTA, CDR2 FQGNSA. The CDR3 consists of 16 residues. The V and J ends lost 5 bases and 2 bases, in that order; junction bases with no gene match: 9. The DNA for the CDR3 is TGTGCCAGCAGCCCTTACACCGGGACAGGGAACTATGGCTACACCTTC. Its protein product is CASSPYTGTGNYGYTF.

The genes are TRBV25-1 and TRBJ1-1; tentatively, D is TRBD1 (6 bases). V dropped 2 bases and J dropped 6 bases, with 16 bases sitting between them. Germline-derived CDR1 and CDR2 are MGHDK and SYGVNS. CDR3 length equals 15 residues. The CDR3 loop reads CASSERSGGDAEAFF. CDR3 coding DNA: TGTGCCAGCAGTGAAAGGTCGGGGGGCGATGCTGAAGCTTTCTTT. The whole variable domain, filled in from reference TRBV25-1 and TRBJ1-1, reads EADIYQTPRYLVIGTGKKITLECSQTMGHDKMYWYQQDPGMELHLIHYSYGVNSTEKGDLSSESTVSRIRTEHFPLTLESARPSHTSQYLCASSERSGGDAEAFFGQGTRLTVV.

V gene TRBV4-1 combines with J gene TRBJ2-1, with 8 bases matching TRBD2. Germline CDR1 reads MGHRA; CDR2 reads YSYEKL. The junction had 11 bases not matched to a gene; V was cut back by 0 bases and J by 4 bases. The CDR3 is 18 amino acids. In DNA, the CDR3 is TGCGCCAGCAGCCAAGATATCCAGCGTCTAGCGGGTTACAATGAGCAGTTCTTC. It codes for CASSQDIQRLAGYNEQFF.

The CDR3 bases are TGTGCCAGCAGCTTAACGCAGGGGGCCTACAATGAGCAGTTCTTC. Translating gives CASSLTQGAYNEQFF. The chain is built from TRBV11-2 and TRBJ2-1, with 7 bases that match TRBD1. V lost 2 bases and J lost 2; bases outside the gene matches: 3. CDR1 SGHAT and CDR2 FQNNGV come from the germline V gene. The CDR3 is 15 amino acids.

This chain connects TRBV6-5 to TRBJ1-3, with D possibly matching TRBD1 (5 bases). The CDR3 runs to 16 residues. The V and J ends lost 0 bases and 4 bases respectively, with 13 bases between them. From germline, CDR1 is MNHEY and CDR2 SVGAGI. The CDR3: CASSYSWVGAGNTIYF. The CDR3 coding sequence is TGTGCCAGCAGTTACTCTTGGGTAGGGGCCGGAAACACCATATATTTT.

The chain employs TRBV12-5 and TRBJ1-1; possible D gene TRBD1, 5 bases. V lost 6 bases to trimming and J lost 5 bases, with 13 bases between them. Germline CDR1 LGHNT, CDR2 FRNRAP. The CDR3 length is 13 residues. In nucleotides, the CDR3 is TGTGCTAGTGGCTTGCAGGGTAAAACTGAAGCTTTCTTT. It translates to CASGLQGKTEAFF.

This chain uses TRBV5-1 with TRBJ2-1; 12 nucleotides align to TRBD2. CDR3 length: 15 amino acids. Germline V gives CDR1 SGHRS, CDR2 YFSETQ. V was pared by 4 bases and J by 7 bases, with 6 bases of the junction left unmatched. For the CDR3, the DNA is TGCGCCAGCAGCACAGGACTAGCGGGATGGAATGAGCAGTTCTTC. It specifies CASSTGLAGWNEQFF. Full variable domain (remainder filled in from reference TRBV5-1 and TRBJ2-1): KAGVTQTPRYLIKTRGQQVTLSCSPISGHRSVSWYQQTPGQGLQFLFEYFSETQRNKGNFPGRFSGRQFSNSRSEMNVSTLELGDSALYLCASSTGLAGWNEQFFGPGTRLTVL.

V gene TRBV3-1 (or the pseudogene TRBV3-2) combines with J gene TRBJ1-6, with D possibly matching TRBD1 (5 bases). Per the germline V gene, CDR1 is LGHDT and CDR2 is YNNKEL (reference sequence). The CDR3 length is 15 residues. The germline V and J ends were trimmed by 3 bases and 1 base, with 7 bases remaining between them. CDR3: CASSQGGSYNSPLHF. CDR3 bases: TGTGCCAGCAGCCAGGGGGGGTCCTATAATTCACCCCTCCACTTT.

The genes are TRBV7-2 and TRBJ1-3; no firm D call. CDR3 length: 15 amino acids. V lost 2 bases to trimming and J lost 0 bases, with 8 bases between them. Germline V gene sequence: CDR1 SGHTA, CDR2 FQGNSA. The CDR3 DNA follows: TGTGCCAGCAGCTTATCCATGCGCTCTGGAAACACCATATATTTT. Protein: CASSLSMRSGNTIYF.

The rearrangement uses TRBV7-2 and TRBJ1-3; unclear D gene. Germline V gives CDR1 SGHTA, CDR2 FQGNSA. The CDR3 spans 14 residues. Between the trimmed V and J ends, which lost 4 bases and 0 bases, there was a span of 7 bases. CDR3 residues: CASSSGYSGNTIYF. In DNA, the CDR3 is TGTGCCAGCAGCTCGGGTTACTCTGGAAACACCATATATTTT.

CDR3 DNA sequence: TGTGCCAGTAGTATAGTGGTCCGGGCAGGGAACACCATATATTTT. Protein sequence: CASSIVVRAGNTIYF. The chain joins TRBV19 to TRBJ1-3, with a tentative D call TRBD1 (5 bases). CDR3 length: 15 residues. The germline V gene encodes CDR1 LNHDA and CDR2 SQIVND (reference sequence). V lost 1 base and J lost 7, with 14 bases in between.

The J gene is TRBJ1-5, the V gene TRBV7-2; 7 bases fit TRBD1. Germline lookup yields CDR1 SGHTA and CDR2 FQGNSA. The CDR3 is made up of 14 amino acids. With 5 bases clipped from V and 6 bases from J, the junction kept 7 bases outside the gene matches. CDR3 in DNA: TGTGCCAGCAGCAACCGACAGGGAGGTCAGCCCCAGCATTTT. This codes for CASSNRQGGQPQHF.

This clone appeared a few times. The genes are TRBV7-2 and TRBJ1-1; 7 bases align to TRBD1. The CDR3 contains 17 residues. After removal of 5 bases from V and 0 bases from J, the junction contained 12 bases not matched to a gene. Germline V gives CDR1 SGHTA, CDR2 FQGNSA. Here the CDR3 DNA reads TGTGCCAGCAGCCCTACCTACACAGGGGTTATGAACACTGAAGCTTTCTTT. Encoded protein: CASSPTYTGVMNTEAFF.

This chain connects TRBV3-1 (or the pseudogene TRBV3-2) to TRBJ2-3; TRBD1 matches 10 bases. CDR1 LGHDT and CDR2 YNNKEL come from the germline V gene (reference sequence). This CDR3 has 15 amino acids. The J segment lost 4 bases and the V segment lost 4 bases, leaving 5 bases of the junction unmatched. Here the CDR3 DNA reads TGTGCCAGCAGCCCAAGGGACAGGGGTGCAGATACGCAGTATTTT. Amino acids: CASSPRDRGADTQYF.